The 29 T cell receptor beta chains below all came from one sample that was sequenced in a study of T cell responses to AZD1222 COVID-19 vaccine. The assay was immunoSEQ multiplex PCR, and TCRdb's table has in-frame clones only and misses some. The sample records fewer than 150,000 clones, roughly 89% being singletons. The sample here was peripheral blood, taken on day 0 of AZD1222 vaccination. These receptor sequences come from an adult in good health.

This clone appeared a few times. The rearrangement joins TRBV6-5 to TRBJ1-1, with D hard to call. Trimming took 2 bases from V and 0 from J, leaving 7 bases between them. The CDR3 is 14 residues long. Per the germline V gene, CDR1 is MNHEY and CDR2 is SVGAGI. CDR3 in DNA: TGTGCCAGCAGTTACGGCGAGGTGAACACTGAAGCTTTCTTT. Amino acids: CASSYGEVNTEAFF.

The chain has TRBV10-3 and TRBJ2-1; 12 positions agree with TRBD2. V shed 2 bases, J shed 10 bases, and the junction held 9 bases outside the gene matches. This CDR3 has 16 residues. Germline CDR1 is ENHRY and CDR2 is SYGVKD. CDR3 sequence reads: CAISEPGLAGPGEQFF. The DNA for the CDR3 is TGTGCCATCAGTGAGCCGGGACTAGCGGGCCCCGGGGAGCAGTTCTTC.

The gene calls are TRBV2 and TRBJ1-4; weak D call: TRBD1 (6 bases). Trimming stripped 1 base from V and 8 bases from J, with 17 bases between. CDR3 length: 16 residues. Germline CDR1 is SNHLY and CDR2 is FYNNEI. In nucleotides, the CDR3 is TGTGCCAGCAGTGAAGGGTTGGTGGACAGTCGGGAAAAACTGTTTTTT. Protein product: CASSEGLVDSREKLFF.

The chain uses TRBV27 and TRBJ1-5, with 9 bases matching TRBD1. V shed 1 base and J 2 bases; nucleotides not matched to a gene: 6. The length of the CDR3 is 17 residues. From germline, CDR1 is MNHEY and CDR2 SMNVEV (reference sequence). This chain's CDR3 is CASSLLGGQGGNQPQHF. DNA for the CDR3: TGTGCCAGCAGTTTATTAGGGGGACAGGGCGGCAATCAGCCCCAGCATTTT.

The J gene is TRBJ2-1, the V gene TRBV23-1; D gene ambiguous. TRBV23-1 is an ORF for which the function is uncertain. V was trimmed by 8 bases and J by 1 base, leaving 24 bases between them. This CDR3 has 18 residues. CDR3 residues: CASPKDVPTGPSYNEQFF. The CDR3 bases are TGCGCCAGCCCCAAGGACGTACCGACCGGCCCGTCCTACAATGAGCAGTTCTTC.

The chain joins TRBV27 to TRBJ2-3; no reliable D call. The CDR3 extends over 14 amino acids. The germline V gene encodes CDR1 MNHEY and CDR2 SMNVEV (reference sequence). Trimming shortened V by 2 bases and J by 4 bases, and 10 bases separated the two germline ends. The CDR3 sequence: CASSLRALADTQYF. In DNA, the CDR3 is TGTGCCAGCAGTTTACGGGCGTTGGCAGATACGCAGTATTTT.

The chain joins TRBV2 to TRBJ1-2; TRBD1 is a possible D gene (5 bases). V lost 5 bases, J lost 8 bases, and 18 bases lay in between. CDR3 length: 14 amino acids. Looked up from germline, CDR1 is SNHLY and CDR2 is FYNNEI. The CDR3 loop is CASSTGAETEGYTF. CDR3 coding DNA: TGTGCCAGCAGTACCGGGGCCGAAACGGAAGGCTACACCTTC.

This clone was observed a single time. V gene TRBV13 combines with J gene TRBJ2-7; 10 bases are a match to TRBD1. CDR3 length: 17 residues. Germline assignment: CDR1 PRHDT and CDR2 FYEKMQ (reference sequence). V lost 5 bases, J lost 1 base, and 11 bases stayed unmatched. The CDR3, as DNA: TGTGCCAGCAGCGTACCAGGCCGGGACAGGGGATCCTACGAGCAGTACTTC. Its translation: CASSVPGRDRGSYEQYF. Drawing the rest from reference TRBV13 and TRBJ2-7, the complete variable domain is AAGVIQSPRHLIKEKRETATLKCYPIPRHDTVYWYQQGPGQDPQFLISFYEKMQSDKGSIPDRFSAQQFSDYHSELNMSSLELGDSALYFCASSVPGRDRGSYEQYFGPGTRLTVT.

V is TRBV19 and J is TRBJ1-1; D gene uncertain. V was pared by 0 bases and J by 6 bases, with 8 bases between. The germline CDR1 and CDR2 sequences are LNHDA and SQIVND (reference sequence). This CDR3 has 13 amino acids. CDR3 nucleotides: TGTGCCAGTAGTATAGATATTTGGGCTGAAGCTTTCTTT. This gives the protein CASSIDIWAEAFF.

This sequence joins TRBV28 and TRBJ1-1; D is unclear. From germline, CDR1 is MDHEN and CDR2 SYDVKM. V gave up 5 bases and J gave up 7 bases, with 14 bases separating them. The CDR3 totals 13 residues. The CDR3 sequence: CASSPTAGYEAFF. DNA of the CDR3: TGTGCCAGCAGTCCGACGGCCGGCTATGAAGCTTTCTTT.

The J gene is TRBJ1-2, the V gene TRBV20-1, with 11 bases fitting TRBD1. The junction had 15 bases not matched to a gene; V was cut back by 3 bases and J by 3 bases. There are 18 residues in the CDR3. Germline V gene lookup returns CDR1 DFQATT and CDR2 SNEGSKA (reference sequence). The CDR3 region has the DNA TGCAGTGCTAGTCCACTGGACAGGGGGCTACGGAAGGACTATGGCTACACCTTC. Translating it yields CSASPLDRGLRKDYGYTF.

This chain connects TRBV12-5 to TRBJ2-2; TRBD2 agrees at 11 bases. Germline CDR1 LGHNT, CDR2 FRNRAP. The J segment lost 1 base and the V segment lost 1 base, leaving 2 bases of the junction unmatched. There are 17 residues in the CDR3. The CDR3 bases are TGTGCTAGTGGTTTGGGAACTAGCGGGAGGAACACCGGGGAGCTGTTTTTT. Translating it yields CASGLGTSGRNTGELFF.

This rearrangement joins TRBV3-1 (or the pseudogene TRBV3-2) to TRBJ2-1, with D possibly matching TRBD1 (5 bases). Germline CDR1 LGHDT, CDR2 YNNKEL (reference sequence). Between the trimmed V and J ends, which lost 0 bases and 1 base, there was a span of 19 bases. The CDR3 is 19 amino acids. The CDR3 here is CASSQDITGPPQSYNEQFF. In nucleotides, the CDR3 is TGTGCCAGCAGCCAAGATATCACAGGCCCGCCTCAATCCTACAATGAGCAGTTCTTC.

Written as DNA, the CDR3 is TGTGCCAGCAGCGGGGACCCTGAGCAGGTTTATTCACCCCTCCACTTT. Translated: CASSGDPEQVYSPLHF. The chain carries TRBV9 and TRBJ1-6, with TRBD1 as a possible D gene (5 bases). With 3 bases removed from V and 8 bases from J, the gap between germline ends came to 18 bases. CDR1 is SGDLS and CDR2 is YYNGEE in the germline V gene. This CDR3 contains 16 residues. Full variable domain (outside the CDR3, taken from reference TRBV9 and TRBJ1-6): DSGVTQTPKHLITATGQRVTLRCSPRSGDLSVYWYQQSLDQGLQFLIQYYNGEERAKGNILERFSAQQFPDLHSELNLSSLELGDSALYFCASSGDPEQVYSPLHFGNGTRLTVT.

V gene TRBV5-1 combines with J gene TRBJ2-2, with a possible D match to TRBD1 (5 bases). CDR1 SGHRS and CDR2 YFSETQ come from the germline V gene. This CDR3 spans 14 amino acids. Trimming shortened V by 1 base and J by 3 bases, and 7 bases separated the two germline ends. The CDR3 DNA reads TGCGCCAGCAGCTTGCAGGGTTACACCGGGGAGCTGTTTTTT. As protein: CASSLQGYTGELFF.

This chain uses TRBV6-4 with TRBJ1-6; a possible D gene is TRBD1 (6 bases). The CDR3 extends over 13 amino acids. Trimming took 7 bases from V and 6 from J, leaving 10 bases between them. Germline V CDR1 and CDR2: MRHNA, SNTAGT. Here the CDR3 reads CASTTGPNSPLHF. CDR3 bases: TGTGCCAGCACGACAGGTCCTAATTCACCCCTCCACTTT.

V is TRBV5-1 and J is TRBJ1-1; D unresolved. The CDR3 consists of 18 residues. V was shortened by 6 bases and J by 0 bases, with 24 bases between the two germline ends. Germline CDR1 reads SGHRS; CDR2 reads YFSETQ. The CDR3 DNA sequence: TGCGCCAGCACCTCCCCGGGAGGGTCTAATAGGGTGAACACTGAAGCTTTCTTT. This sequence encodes CASTSPGGSNRVNTEAFF. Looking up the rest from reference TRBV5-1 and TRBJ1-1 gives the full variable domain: KAGVTQTPRYLIKTRGQQVTLSCSPISGHRSVSWYQQTPGQGLQFLFEYFSETQRNKGNFPGRFSGRQFSNSRSEMNVSTLELGDSALYLCASTSPGGSNRVNTEAFFGQGTRLTVV.

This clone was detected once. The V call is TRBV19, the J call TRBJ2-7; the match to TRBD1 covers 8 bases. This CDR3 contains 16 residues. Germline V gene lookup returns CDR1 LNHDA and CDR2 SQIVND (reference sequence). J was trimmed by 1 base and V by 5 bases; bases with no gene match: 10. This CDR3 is CASSPYGTGGSYEQYF. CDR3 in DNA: TGTGCCAGTAGTCCTTACGGGACAGGCGGTTCCTACGAGCAGTACTTC.

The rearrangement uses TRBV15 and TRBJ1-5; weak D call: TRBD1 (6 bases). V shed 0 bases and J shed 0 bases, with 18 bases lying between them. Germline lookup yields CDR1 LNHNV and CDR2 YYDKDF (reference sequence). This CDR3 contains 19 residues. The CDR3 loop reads CATSRDRTADFYSNQPQHF. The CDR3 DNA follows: TGTGCCACCAGCAGAGATCGGACAGCCGATTTCTATAGCAATCAGCCCCAGCATTTT.

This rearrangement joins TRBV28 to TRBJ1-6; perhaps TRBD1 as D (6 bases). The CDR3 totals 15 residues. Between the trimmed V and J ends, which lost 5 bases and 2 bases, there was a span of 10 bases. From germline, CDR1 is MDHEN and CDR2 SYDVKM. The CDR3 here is CASSPRGAYNSPLHF. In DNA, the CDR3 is TGTGCCAGCAGTCCCAGGGGAGCCTATAATTCACCCCTCCACTTT.

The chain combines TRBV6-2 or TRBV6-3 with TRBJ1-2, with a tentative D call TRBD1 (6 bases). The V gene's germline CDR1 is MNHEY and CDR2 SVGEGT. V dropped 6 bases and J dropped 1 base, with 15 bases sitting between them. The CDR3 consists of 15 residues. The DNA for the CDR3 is TGTGCCAGCAGCCCAGACAGGAGACTTAACTATGGCTACACCTTC. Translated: CASSPDRRLNYGYTF.

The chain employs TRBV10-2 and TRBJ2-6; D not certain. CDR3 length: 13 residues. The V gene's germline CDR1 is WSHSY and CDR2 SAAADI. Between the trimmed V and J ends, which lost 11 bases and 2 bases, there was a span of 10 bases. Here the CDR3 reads CAVQATGANVLTF. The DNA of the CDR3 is TGCGCCGTCCAGGCTACTGGGGCCAACGTCCTGACTTTC.

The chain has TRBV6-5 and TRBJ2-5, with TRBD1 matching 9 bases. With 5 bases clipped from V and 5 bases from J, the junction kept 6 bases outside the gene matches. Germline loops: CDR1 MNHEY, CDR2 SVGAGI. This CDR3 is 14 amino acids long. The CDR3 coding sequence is TGTGCCAGCAGTCCCGGGACAGGGAGGGAGACCCAGTACTTC. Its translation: CASSPGTGRETQYF.

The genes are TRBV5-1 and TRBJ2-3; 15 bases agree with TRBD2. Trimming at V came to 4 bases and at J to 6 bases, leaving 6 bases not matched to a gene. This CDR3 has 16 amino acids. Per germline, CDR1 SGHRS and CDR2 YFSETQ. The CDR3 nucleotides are TGCGCCAGCAGCCCGGGACTAGCGGGGGGATTGGATACGCAGTATTTT. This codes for CASSPGLAGGLDTQYF.

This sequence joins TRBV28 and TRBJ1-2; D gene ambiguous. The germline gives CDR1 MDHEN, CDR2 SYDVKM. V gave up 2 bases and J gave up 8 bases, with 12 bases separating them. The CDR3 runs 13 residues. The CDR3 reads CASSLEDLGGYTF. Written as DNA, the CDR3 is TGTGCCAGCAGTTTAGAGGACCTTGGAGGCTACACCTTC.

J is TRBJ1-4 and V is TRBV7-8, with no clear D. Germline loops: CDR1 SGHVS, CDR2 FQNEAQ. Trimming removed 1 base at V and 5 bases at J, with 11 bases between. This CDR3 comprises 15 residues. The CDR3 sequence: CASSLGVSPNEKLFF. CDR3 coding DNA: TGTGCCAGCAGCTTAGGGGTCAGCCCGAATGAAAAACTGTTTTTT.

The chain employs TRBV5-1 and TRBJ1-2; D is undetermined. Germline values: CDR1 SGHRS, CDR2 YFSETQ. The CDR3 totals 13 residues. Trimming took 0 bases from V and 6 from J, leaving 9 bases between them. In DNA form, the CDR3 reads TGCGCCAGCAGCTTGGCGGAAGGGAATGGCTACACCTTC. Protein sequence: CASSLAEGNGYTF.

In nucleotides, the CDR3 is TGTGCCAGTAGTCTGGCGGCAGGGGATGGCTACACCTTC. Protein: CASSLAAGDGYTF. This chain joins TRBV19 and TRBJ1-2, with D maybe TRBD1 (6 bases). Germline V gene data show CDR1 as LNHDA and CDR2 as SQIVND (reference sequence). The V gene lost 5 bases and the J gene lost 6 bases, with 13 bases spanning the gap. The CDR3 has 13 amino acids.

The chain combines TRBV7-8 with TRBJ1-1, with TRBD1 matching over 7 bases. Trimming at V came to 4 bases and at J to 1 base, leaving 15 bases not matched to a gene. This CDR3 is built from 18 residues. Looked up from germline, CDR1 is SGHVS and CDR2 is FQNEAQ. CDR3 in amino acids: CASSSPYRQGGRNTEAFF. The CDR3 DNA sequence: TGTGCCAGCAGCTCACCTTACAGACAGGGAGGTAGGAACACTGAAGCTTTCTTT.